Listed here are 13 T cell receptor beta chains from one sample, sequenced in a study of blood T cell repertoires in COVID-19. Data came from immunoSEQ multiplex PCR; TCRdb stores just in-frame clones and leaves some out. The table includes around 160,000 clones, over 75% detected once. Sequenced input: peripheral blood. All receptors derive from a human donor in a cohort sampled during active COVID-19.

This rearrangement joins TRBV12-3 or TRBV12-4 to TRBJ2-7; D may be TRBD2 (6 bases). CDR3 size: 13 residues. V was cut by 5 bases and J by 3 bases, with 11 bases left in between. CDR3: CASSGTANYEQYF. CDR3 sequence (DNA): TGTGCCAGCAGTGGGACTGCCAACTACGAGCAGTACTTC.

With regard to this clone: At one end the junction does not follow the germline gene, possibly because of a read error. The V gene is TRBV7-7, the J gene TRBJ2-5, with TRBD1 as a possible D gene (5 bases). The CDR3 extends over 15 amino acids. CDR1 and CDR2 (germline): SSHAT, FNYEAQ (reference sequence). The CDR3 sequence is CASSSGAQWGETQYF. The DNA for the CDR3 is TGTGCTAGCAGCTCTGGGGCGCAATGGGGAGAGACCCAGTACTTC.

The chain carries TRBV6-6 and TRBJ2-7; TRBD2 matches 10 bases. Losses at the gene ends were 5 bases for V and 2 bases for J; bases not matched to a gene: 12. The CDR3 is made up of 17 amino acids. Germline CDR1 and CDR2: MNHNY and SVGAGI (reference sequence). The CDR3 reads CASSPRSSGSVTYEQYF. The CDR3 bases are TGTGCCAGCAGTCCCCGATCTAGCGGGAGTGTAACCTACGAGCAGTACTTC.

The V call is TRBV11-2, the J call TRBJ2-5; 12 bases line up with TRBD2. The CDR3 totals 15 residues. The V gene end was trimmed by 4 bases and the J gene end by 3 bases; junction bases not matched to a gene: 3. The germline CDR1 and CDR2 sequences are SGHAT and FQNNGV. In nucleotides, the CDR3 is TGTGCCAGCAGCTCAGGACTAGCGGGAAAAGAGACCCAGTACTTC. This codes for CASSSGLAGKETQYF.

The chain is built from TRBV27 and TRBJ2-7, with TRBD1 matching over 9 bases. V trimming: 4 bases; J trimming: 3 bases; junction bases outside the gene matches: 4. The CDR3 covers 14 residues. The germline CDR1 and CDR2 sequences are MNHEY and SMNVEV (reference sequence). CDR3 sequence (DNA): TGTGCCAGCAGTTCCGGGACAGGGATCTACGAGCAGTACTTC. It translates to CASSSGTGIYEQYF.

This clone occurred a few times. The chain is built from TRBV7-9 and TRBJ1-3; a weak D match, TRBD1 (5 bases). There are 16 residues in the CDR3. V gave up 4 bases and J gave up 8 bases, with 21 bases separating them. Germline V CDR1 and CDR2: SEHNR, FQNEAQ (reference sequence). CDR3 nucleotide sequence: TGTGCCAGCAGCTCCCCCGGGCAGGGCGGTTGGGACACCATATATTTT. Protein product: CASSSPGQGGWDTIYF.

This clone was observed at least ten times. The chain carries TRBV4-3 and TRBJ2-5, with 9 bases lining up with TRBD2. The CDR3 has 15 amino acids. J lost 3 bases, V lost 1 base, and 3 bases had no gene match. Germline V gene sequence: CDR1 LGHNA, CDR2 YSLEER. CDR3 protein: CASSQGAGGKETQYF. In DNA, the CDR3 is TGCGCCAGCAGCCAAGGAGCGGGGGGAAAAGAGACCCAGTACTTC.

For the CDR3, the DNA is TGCGCCAGCAGCCACGGACAGGGTCCGGACTATGGCTACACCTTC. This gives the protein CASSHGQGPDYGYTF. The genes are TRBV5-1 and TRBJ1-2; 8 bases match TRBD1. With V trimmed by 4 bases and J by 3 bases, 8 bases remained unmatched. The CDR3 spans 15 residues. Germline V gene lookup returns CDR1 SGHRS and CDR2 YFSETQ.

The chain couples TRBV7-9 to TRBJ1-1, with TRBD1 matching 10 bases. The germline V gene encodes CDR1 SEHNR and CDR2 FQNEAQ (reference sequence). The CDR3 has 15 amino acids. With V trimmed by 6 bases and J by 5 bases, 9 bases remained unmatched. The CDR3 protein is CASSYPGQGQTEAFF. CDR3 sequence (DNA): TGTGCCAGCAGTTACCCGGGACAGGGGCAGACTGAAGCTTTCTTT.

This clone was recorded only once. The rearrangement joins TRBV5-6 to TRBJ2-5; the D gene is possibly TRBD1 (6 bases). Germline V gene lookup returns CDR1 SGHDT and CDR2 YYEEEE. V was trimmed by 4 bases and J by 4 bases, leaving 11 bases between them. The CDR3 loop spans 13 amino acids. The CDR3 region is CASSPRGLETQYF. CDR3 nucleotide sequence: TGTGCCAGCAGCCCCAGGGGATTAGAGACCCAGTACTTC.

CDR3 sequence: CASSRNPGSSDEKLFF. The CDR3, as DNA: TGTGCCAGCAGCCGTAATCCGGGGTCGTCGGATGAAAAACTGTTTTTT. The chain couples TRBV11-2 to TRBJ1-4; D unclear. The V gene lost 5 bases and the J gene lost 6 bases, with 19 bases spanning the gap. The CDR3 loop spans 16 amino acids. Germline lookup yields CDR1 SGHAT and CDR2 FQNNGV.

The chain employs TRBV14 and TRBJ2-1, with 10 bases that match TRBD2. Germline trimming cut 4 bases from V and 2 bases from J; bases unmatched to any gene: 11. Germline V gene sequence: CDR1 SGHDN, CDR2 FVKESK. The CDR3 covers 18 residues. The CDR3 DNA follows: TGTGCCAGCAGCCGCCGGGGACTAGCGCCCTTAGCCTACAATGAGCAGTTCTTC. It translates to CASSRRGLAPLAYNEQFF.

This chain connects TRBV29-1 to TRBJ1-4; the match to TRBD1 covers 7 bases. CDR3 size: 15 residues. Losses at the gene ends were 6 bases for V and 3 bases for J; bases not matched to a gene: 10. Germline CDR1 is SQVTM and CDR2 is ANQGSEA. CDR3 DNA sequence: TGCAGCGTACAGGGGTATGATCGGGCTAATGAAAAACTGTTTTTT. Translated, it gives CSVQGYDRANEKLFF.